This T cell receptor (beta chain) was documented in a study of blood T cell repertoires in COVID-19. Sequencing was performed with immunoSEQ multiplex PCR; in TCRdb, only in-frame clones are kept and a portion is missing. This sample has some 270,000 clones, with 80% to 90% found just once. This CDR3 is 14 amino acids long. The germline V gene has CDR1 SGHNT and CDR2 YENEEA. V lost 0 bases, J lost 3 bases, and 6 bases lay in between. Allocation to cohorts depended on clinical history reported by the participants. Specimen: PBMCs or T cells enriched from blood (not recorded which). The rearrangement links TRBV11-3 to TRBJ1-5; D gene unclear. This TCR came from a woman in her twenties or thirties who had recovered from COVID-19. CDR3: CASSLDVNNQPQHF. CDR3 nucleotides: TGTGCCAGCAGCTTAGATGTTAACAATCAGCCCCAGCATTTT.